These 15 T cell receptor beta chains came from one sample sequenced in a study of blood T cell repertoires in COVID-19. Data came from immunoSEQ multiplex PCR; TCRdb stores just in-frame clones and leaves some out. The table includes about 99,000 clones, 80% to 85% detected once. Sequenced material: peripheral blood. Every receptor here comes from a man in his sixties or seventies with active or convalescent COVID-19.

In this sample, this clone turned up once. The rearrangement links TRBV10-2 to TRBJ2-3; 14 bases agree with TRBD2. The junction had 10 bases not matched to a gene; V was cut back by 8 bases and J by 9 bases. CDR1 is WSHSY and CDR2 is SAAADI in the germline V gene. This CDR3 comprises 15 residues. CDR3 residues: CASGGTSGGIGTQYF. The CDR3 DNA sequence: TGCGCCAGCGGAGGGACTAGCGGGGGCATAGGGACGCAGTATTTT.

The V call is TRBV5-4, the J call TRBJ1-3; 7 nucleotides align to TRBD1. Germline V gene data show CDR1 as SGHNT and CDR2 as YYREEE (reference sequence). Trimming removed 7 bases from V and 1 base from J; junction bases left unmatched: 5. The CDR3 sequence is 14 residues long. The DNA of the CDR3 is TGTGCCAGCGCGGAGGGGGCTTCTGGAAACACCATATATTTT. Translated, it gives CASAEGASGNTIYF.

The J gene is TRBJ1-3, the V gene TRBV28, with D possibly being TRBD1 (5 bases). CDR3 length: 15 residues. V was cut by 3 bases and J by 0 bases, with 9 bases left in between. Germline lookup yields CDR1 MDHEN and CDR2 SYDVKM. The CDR3 sequence is CASSFGGTSGNTIYF. The DNA for the CDR3 is TGTGCCAGCAGTTTTGGCGGGACCTCTGGAAACACCATATATTTT.

To note about this clone: The sample holds other DNA sequences that translate to the same CDR3. V usage is TRBV10-3 and J usage is TRBJ2-5, with 15 nucleotides matching TRBD2. Germline CDR1 reads ENHRY; CDR2 reads SYGVKD. V gave up 6 bases and J gave up 2 bases; unmatched junction bases: 4. This CDR3 comprises 16 residues. The CDR3 DNA reads as TGTGCCATCAGCCCCGGACTAGCGGGGGGGCAAGAGACCCAGTACTTC. Amino acid sequence: CAISPGLAGGQETQYF.

The rearrangement joins TRBV7-3 to TRBJ1-1; 11 positions match TRBD1. This CDR3 comprises 15 residues. Germline-derived CDR1 and CDR2 are SGHTA and FQGTGA. The junction had 1 base not matched to a gene; V was cut back by 0 bases and J by 4 bases. CDR3 nucleotides: TGTGCCAGCAGCTTAACCGGGACAGGGGGCACTGAAGCTTTCTTT. Amino acid sequence: CASSLTGTGGTEAFF.

This clone was recorded once. The V and J genes are TRBV2 and TRBJ1-6, with D perhaps matching TRBD1 (5 bases). V was shortened by 7 bases and J by 7 bases, with 14 bases between the two germline ends. Germline V gene lookup returns CDR1 SNHLY and CDR2 FYNNEI. The CDR3 extends over 14 amino acids. CDR3 region: CASTPGYRNSPLHF. The CDR3 region has the DNA TGTGCCAGCACCCCAGGGTATAGGAATTCACCCCTCCACTTT.

The chain recombines TRBV14 with TRBJ1-6; no clear D. The CDR3 has 17 amino acids. Looked up from germline, CDR1 is SGHDN and CDR2 is FVKESK. The ends were cut back, 2 bases at V and 0 bases at J, with 11 bases in the middle. For the CDR3, the DNA is TGTGCCAGCAGCCAATCCCAAACCAGCTCCTATAATTCACCCCTCCACTTT. Encoded protein: CASSQSQTSSYNSPLHF.

Only one count was recorded for this clone. The gene calls are TRBV9 and TRBJ2-1; 9 bases agree with TRBD2. J was trimmed by 0 bases and V by 4 bases; bases with no gene match: 11. The CDR3 has 18 residues. Germline V gene sequence: CDR1 SGDLS, CDR2 YYNGEE. The CDR3 sequence is CASSPTLSGGNSYNEQFF. The CDR3 bases are TGTGCCAGCAGCCCAACCTTGAGCGGGGGGAACTCCTACAATGAGCAGTTCTTC. The variable domain in full, with the rest retrieved from reference TRBV9 and TRBJ2-1, is DSGVTQTPKHLITATGQRVTLRCSPRSGDLSVYWYQQSLDQGLQFLIQYYNGEERAKGNILERFSAQQFPDLHSELNLSSLELGDSALYFCASSPTLSGGNSYNEQFFGPGTRLTVL.

The chain is built from TRBV5-6 and TRBJ2-6, with 9 bases aligning to TRBD1. The V segment lost 0 bases and the J segment 12 bases; nucleotides outside the gene matches: 10. The CDR3 consists of 16 residues. Germline-derived CDR1 and CDR2 are SGHDT and YYEEEE. The CDR3 DNA reads TGTGCCAGCAGCTTGGCCGGGACAGGGAAATATAGCGTCCTGACTTTC. Translation: CASSLAGTGKYSVLTF.

This clone has a handful of counts. The chain links TRBV28 to TRBJ2-4; D call uncertain. The length of the CDR3 is 15 residues. V was cut by 2 bases and J by 0 bases, with 8 bases left in between. The germline V gene encodes CDR1 MDHEN and CDR2 SYDVKM. CDR3 sequence: CASSLPVIAKNIQYF. CDR3 sequence (DNA): TGTGCCAGCAGTTTACCGGTGATAGCCAAAAACATTCAGTACTTC.

Details on this clone: In the same sample, other DNA sequences code for this CDR3. The V gene is TRBV5-1, the J gene TRBJ1-1; D uncertain. The V end was cut by 0 bases, the J end by 4 bases, with 7 bases between. Germline V gene sequence: CDR1 SGHRS, CDR2 YFSETQ. The CDR3 length is 13 residues. CDR3 in amino acids: CASSLDSGTEAFF. The DNA of the CDR3 is TGCGCCAGCAGCTTGGACAGTGGCACTGAAGCTTTCTTT.

The chain recombines TRBV5-1 with TRBJ1-5; D is possibly TRBD1 (6 bases). This CDR3 spans 15 amino acids. Germline values: CDR1 SGHRS, CDR2 YFSETQ. Trimming took 0 bases from V and 7 from J, leaving 14 bases between them. This CDR3 is CASSLDSGEGQPQHF. The DNA for the CDR3 is TGCGCCAGCAGCTTGGACTCAGGGGAGGGCCAGCCCCAGCATTTT.

This chain links TRBV7-9 with TRBJ1-2; D gene ambiguous. V lost 3 bases to trimming and J lost 10 bases, with 15 bases between them. The CDR3 has 13 residues. CDR1 SEHNR and CDR2 FQNEAQ come from the germline V gene (reference sequence). The DNA for the CDR3 is TGTGCCAGCAGCTTCCCACGGAGGCAATTCTACACCTTC. This gives the protein CASSFPRRQFYTF. The complete variable domain, with remaining parts taken from reference TRBV7-9 and TRBJ1-2, reads DTGVSQNPRHKITKRGQNVTFRCDPISEHNRLYWYRQTLGQGPEFLTYFQNEAQLEKSRLLSDRFSAERPKGSFSTLEIQRTEQGDSAMYLCASSFPRRQFYTFGSGTRLTVV.

This clone was seen only a few times. This chain connects TRBV27 to TRBJ1-6, with 9 bases fitting TRBD1. The germline V gene has CDR1 MNHEY and CDR2 SMNVEV (reference sequence). After removal of 6 bases from V and 0 bases from J, the junction contained 6 bases not matched to a gene. This CDR3 is 17 amino acids long. The CDR3 loop is CASRVGTGSSYNSPLHF. For the CDR3, the DNA is TGTGCCAGCAGGGTTGGGACAGGGAGCTCCTATAATTCACCCCTCCACTTT.

This sequence joins TRBV28 and TRBJ1-5; D might be TRBD1 (5 bases). Germline CDR1 MDHEN, CDR2 SYDVKM. CDR3 length: 13 amino acids. Trimming shortened V by 4 bases and J by 7 bases, and 11 bases separated the two germline ends. In nucleotides, the CDR3 is TGTGCCAGCAGTTCATCAGGGAAGCAGCCCCAGCATTTT. It translates to CASSSSGKQPQHF.